The 23 T cell receptor beta chains listed next were all sequenced from one sample in a study of T cell repertoires in cytomegalovirus infection. MiXCR, run by TCRdb on the reads, gives a single entry per CDR3 protein. This sample has about 330,000 distinct CDR3 sequences, with approximately 9.5% found just once. The sample consisted of PBMCs. The receptors derive from a human donor in good health (CMV status not recorded). Some clones in this sample may be carry-over from other donors' samples.

This clonotype was observed many times. The junction departs from germline at one end; a sequencing error may be responsible. This rearrangement joins TRBV5-1 to TRBJ2-5; no clear D gene. Germline values: CDR1 SGHRS, CDR2 YFSETQ. This CDR3 is built from 12 residues. The CDR3 is CASSLDQETQYF. For the CDR3, the DNA is TGTGCCAGCAGCTTAGACCAAGAGACCCAGTACTTC. Supplemented by reference TRBV5-1 and TRBJ2-5, the full variable domain reads KAGVTQTPRYLIKTRGQQVTLSCSPISGHRSVSWYQQTPGQGLQFLFEYFSETQRNKGNFPGRFSGRQFSNSRSEMNVSTLELGDSALYLCASSLDQETQYFGPGTRLLVL.

Only a few counts were recorded for this clonotype. The rearrangement joins TRBV10-3 to TRBJ1-1; D uncertain. From germline, CDR1 is ENHRY and CDR2 SYGVKD. With 9 bases removed from V and 0 bases from J, the gap between germline ends came to 11 bases. This CDR3 is 13 amino acids long. The CDR3 spells CAMSEAMNTEAFF. CDR3 DNA: TGTGCCATGTCGGAGGCGATGAACACTGAAGCTTTCTTT.

This clonotype appeared many times. The chain has TRBV7-2 and TRBJ1-2, with a tentative D call TRBD1 (6 bases). The V gene lost 4 bases and the J gene lost 4 bases, with 13 bases spanning the gap. The CDR3 totals 14 residues. Germline V gene data show CDR1 as SGHTA and CDR2 as FQGNSA. Written as DNA, the CDR3 is TGTGCCAGCAGCTCAAAAGGGGGATCCTATGGCTACACCTTC. Its protein is CASSSKGGSYGYTF.

This clonotype was found a few times. This chain connects TRBV7-2 to TRBJ2-2, with 10 bases lining up with TRBD1. The CDR3 sequence is 15 residues long. Germline trimming cut 3 bases from V and 7 bases from J; bases unmatched to any gene: 5. CDR1 is SGHTA and CDR2 is FQGNSA in the germline V gene. The CDR3 region has the DNA TGTGCCAGCAGCTTCGGGACAGGGGCTCTCGGGGAGCTGTTTTTT. Its translation is CASSFGTGALGELFF. The whole variable domain, filled in from reference TRBV7-2 and TRBJ2-2, reads GAGVSQSPSNKVTEKGKDVELRCDPISGHTALYWYRQSLGQGLEFLIYFQGNSAPDKSGLPSDRFSAERTGGSVSTLTIQRTQQEDSAVYLCASSFGTGALGELFFGEGSRLTVL.

CDR3 residues: CASSLVGTKEWGNTEAFF. Here the CDR3 DNA reads TGTGCCAGCAGCTTAGTTGGGACAAAGGAATGGGGGAACACTGAAGCTTTCTTT. The genes are TRBV11-3 and TRBJ1-1, with a tentative D call TRBD1 (6 bases). Deletions cut 1 base from V and 1 base from J, with 19 bases between. Germline lookup yields CDR1 SGHNT and CDR2 YENEEA. The CDR3 sequence is 18 residues long.

The chain employs TRBV11-2 and TRBJ2-7, with TRBD2 identical over 10 bases. Trimming at V came to 5 bases and at J to 6 bases, leaving 13 bases not matched to a gene. Germline CDR1 reads SGHAT; CDR2 reads FQNNGV. The CDR3 runs 16 residues. CDR3 sequence: CASSPPPLAGVAEQYF. CDR3 sequence (DNA): TGTGCCAGCAGCCCCCCCCCCCTAGCGGGAGTCGCCGAGCAGTACTTC. Together with reference TRBV11-2 and TRBJ2-7, the CDR3 gives the full variable domain: EAGVAQSPRYKIIEKRQSVAFWCNPISGHATLYWYQQILGQGPKLLIQFQNNGVVDDSQLPKDRFSAERLKGVDSTLKIQPAKLEDSAVYLCASSPPPLAGVAEQYFGPGTRLTVT.

This clonotype was counted between two and nine times. A much larger clone lies a single base off, so this may be a read error. The rearrangement joins TRBV6-2 or TRBV6-3 to TRBJ2-1, with 7 bases fitting TRBD1. CDR3 length equals 14 residues. Looked up from germline, CDR1 is MNHEY and CDR2 is SVGEGT. V was pared by 6 bases and J by 6 bases, with 8 bases of the junction left unmatched. The CDR3 protein is CASSYWDRANEQFF. DNA for the CDR3: TGTGCCAGCAGCTATTGGGACAGAGCCAATGAGCAGTTCTTC.

This clonotype was counted only a few times. The chain combines TRBV30 with TRBJ1-6; the D gene is possibly TRBD1 (6 bases). Trimming took 2 bases from V and 6 from J, leaving 11 bases between them. CDR3 length: 14 amino acids. CDR1 and CDR2 (germline): GTSNPN, SVGIG (reference sequence). The CDR3 sequence: CAWSSGQSNSPLHF. CDR3 sequence (DNA): TGTGCCTGGAGTTCCGGACAGAGTAATTCACCCCTCCACTTT.

This clonotype was counted ten times or more. The V gene is TRBV7-8, the J gene TRBJ2-7; the match to TRBD2 covers 11 bases. Germline V gene lookup returns CDR1 SGHVS and CDR2 FQNEAQ. The CDR3 spans 16 residues. V lost 5 bases and J lost 1; bases outside the gene matches: 7. CDR3 DNA: TGTGCCAGCAGCCTAAGACGACTAGCGGGATCCTACGAGCAGTACTTC. Encoded protein: CASSLRRLAGSYEQYF.

This clonotype was detected only a few times. The chain uses TRBV20-1 and TRBJ2-5; the D call may be TRBD1 or TRBD2 (5 bases each). V was trimmed by 4 bases and J by 1 base, leaving 13 bases between them. The CDR3 is made up of 14 amino acids. Germline assignment: CDR1 DFQATT and CDR2 SNEGSKA (reference sequence). The CDR3 loop reads CSAKESGRQETQYF. CDR3 DNA: TGCAGTGCTAAGGAGTCGGGGCGCCAAGAGACCCAGTACTTC.

The chain has TRBV6-5 and TRBJ2-1; 12 positions agree with TRBD1. J lost 5 bases, V lost 4 bases, and 6 bases had no gene match. CDR1 MNHEY and CDR2 SVGAGI come from the germline V gene. This CDR3 spans 16 amino acids. In nucleotides, the CDR3 is TGTGCCAGCAGTTTTCGGGACAGGGGGCGGAACAATGAGCAGTTCTTC. Translation gives CASSFRDRGRNNEQFF.

Only a few counts were recorded for this clonotype. This chain uses TRBV7-8 with TRBJ2-5; D perhaps matches TRBD1 (5 bases). Between the trimmed V and J ends, which lost 1 base and 7 bases, there was a span of 16 bases. There are 15 residues in the CDR3. Per the germline V gene, CDR1 is SGHVS and CDR2 is FQNEAQ. CDR3 DNA: TGTGCCAGCAGCTTAGAGGCAGGGCTGTCGGGGACCCAGTACTTC. Protein sequence: CASSLEAGLSGTQYF.

There are many counts of this clonotype. J is TRBJ1-1 and V is TRBV4-3; 9 nucleotides agree with TRBD1. This CDR3 is 17 amino acids long. CDR1 is LGHNA, CDR2 YSLEER, per germline. Trimming took 4 bases from V and 0 from J; bases not matched to a gene: 9. Here the CDR3 DNA reads TGCGCCAGCAGCCCCGGACAGGGGCCCATTATGAACACTGAAGCTTTCTTT. Its protein product is CASSPGQGPIMNTEAFF.

The CDR3 DNA reads as TGTGCATCGGGGGTTTACAATGAGCAGTACTTC. Translating it yields CASGVYNEQYF. This sequence joins TRBV11-2 and TRBJ2-1, with a weak D call TRBD2 (6 bases). Matching the DNA end better, TRBJ2-7 makes the J call doubtful. Germline V lookup: CDR1 SGHAT, CDR2 FQNNGV. This CDR3 has 11 amino acids.

This chain joins TRBV7-2 and TRBJ1-6, with D hard to call. From germline, CDR1 is SGHTA and CDR2 FQGNSA. V was pared by 3 bases and J by 7 bases, with 13 bases between. This CDR3 region has 15 residues. CDR3 bases: TGTGCCAGCAGCTTCAAGAACAACGGCAATTCACCCCTCCACTTT. This encodes CASSFKNNGNSPLHF.

This clonotype was seen at least ten times. The J gene is TRBJ1-2, the V gene TRBV11-2; D is undetermined. V was pared by 0 bases and J by 0 bases, with 11 bases between. The germline gives CDR1 SGHAT, CDR2 FQNNGV. This CDR3 spans 16 amino acids. CDR3 residues: CASSLEVAGANYGYTF. The CDR3 DNA sequence: TGTGCCAGCAGCTTAGAGGTGGCAGGAGCTAACTATGGCTACACCTTC. The variable domain in full, completed from reference TRBV11-2 and TRBJ1-2, reads EAGVAQSPRYKIIEKRQSVAFWCNPISGHATLYWYQQILGQGPKLLIQFQNNGVVDDSQLPKDRFSAERLKGVDSTLKIQPAKLEDSAVYLCASSLEVAGANYGYTFGSGTRLTVV.

A few counts support this clonotype. V gene TRBV4-3 combines with J gene TRBJ2-5; 8 positions agree with TRBD2. The CDR3 totals 16 residues. Germline V gene data show CDR1 as LGHNA and CDR2 as YSLEER. After removal of 1 base from V and 5 bases from J, the junction contained 9 bases not matched to a gene. The CDR3: CASSQGPSGGGETQYF. The CDR3 DNA follows: TGCGCCAGCAGCCAAGGTCCCAGCGGGGGCGGGGAGACCCAGTACTTC.

This clonotype has at least ten counts. This sequence joins TRBV7-2 and TRBJ2-1; 12 bases align to TRBD1. Trimming removed 3 bases from V and 7 bases from J; junction bases left unmatched: 4. CDR3 length: 15 residues. Germline loops: CDR1 SGHTA, CDR2 FQGNSA. This CDR3 is CASSFRDRGLNEQFF. The CDR3 DNA sequence: TGTGCCAGCAGCTTCCGGGACAGGGGGCTAAATGAGCAGTTCTTC.

This clonotype was counted at least ten times. The chain employs TRBV7-9 and TRBJ2-2; 8 positions agree with TRBD1. Germline V gives CDR1 SEHNR, CDR2 FQNEAQ (reference sequence). The CDR3 extends over 15 amino acids. Trimming at V came to 2 bases and at J to 4 bases, leaving 3 bases not matched to a gene. The CDR3 DNA follows: TGTGCCAGCAGCTTATCTGGACAGGGCACCGGGGAGCTGTTTTTT. Translated: CASSLSGQGTGELFF.

This clonotype was seen a few times. This sequence joins TRBV29-1 and TRBJ2-1, with no clear D. V lost 6 bases to trimming and J lost 5 bases, with 8 bases between them. Germline assignment: CDR1 SQVTM and CDR2 ANQGSEA. The CDR3 sequence is 11 residues long. The CDR3 nucleotides are TGCAGCGTCCGTCGGGACAATGAGCAGTTCTTC. As protein: CSVRRDNEQFF.

This clonotype was seen many times. The V gene is TRBV7-2, the J gene TRBJ1-2; TRBD1 matches 9 bases. J gave up 7 bases and V 1 base, and 10 bases lay outside the gene matches. CDR3 length: 16 residues. Per germline, CDR1 SGHTA and CDR2 FQGNSA. CDR3 protein: CASSLEGVLDRGGYTF. CDR3 in DNA: TGTGCCAGCAGCTTAGAGGGGGTATTGGACAGGGGTGGCTACACCTTC. The whole variable domain, filled in from reference TRBV7-2 and TRBJ1-2, reads GAGVSQSPSNKVTEKGKDVELRCDPISGHTALYWYRQSLGQGLEFLIYFQGNSAPDKSGLPSDRFSAERTGGSVSTLTIQRTQQEDSAVYLCASSLEGVLDRGGYTFGSGTRLTVV.

This clonotype was counted ten times or more. V usage is TRBV4-1 and J usage is TRBJ1-2; D is uncertain. CDR1 and CDR2 from the germline V gene are MGHRA and YSYEKL. This CDR3 comprises 15 residues. Trimming left V 0 bases short and J 5 bases short, with 13 bases between. CDR3 residues: CASSQEEATQYGYTF. The CDR3 coding sequence is TGCGCCAGCAGCCAAGAAGAGGCAACCCAATATGGCTACACCTTC.

This chain uses TRBV7-7 with TRBJ2-3; D remains ambiguous. Germline V gives CDR1 SSHAT, CDR2 FNYEAQ (reference sequence). This CDR3 spans 13 amino acids. Trimming left V 5 bases short and J 3 bases short, with 9 bases between. The CDR3 protein is CASSLWGTDTQYF. In DNA, the CDR3 is TGTGCCAGCAGCCTGTGGGGAACAGATACGCAGTATTTT.